This entry features one T cell receptor beta chain sequence. Its antigen is currently unknown. The sample holds other DNA sequences that translate to the same CDR3. CD45RO-negative, CCR7-positively selected cells formed the naive CD8 fraction, excluding terminally differentiated effector memory CD45RA+ cells. This entry is derived from a study of shared clonotypes between healthy human individuals. Study results and caveats: Around 5.3% of naive CD4 clonotypes were shared across a handful of donors. Rarefaction revealed incomplete sorted-subset sequencing despite large depth.

Measured with immunoSEQ multiplex PCR; TCRdb has only the in-frame clones, and not every one. The table lists some 600,000 clones, 90% to 97% of them singletons. CDR1 is MNHEY, CDR2 SMNVEV, per germline (reference sequence). Losses at the gene ends were 6 bases for V and 6 bases for J; bases not matched to a gene: 1. The CDR3 is 12 amino acids. Sequences were obtained from naive CD8+ T cells sorted from blood. This TCR was sampled from a woman aged 30 to 39 in good health. J is TRBJ2-1 and V is TRBV27, with 8 bases identical to TRBD1. The CDR3 DNA follows: TGTGCCAGCAGAACAGGGGGCAATGAGCAGTTCTTC. Its protein product is CASRTGGNEQFF.